This TCR beta chain was obtained from a study of blood T cell repertoires in COVID-19. As for the study in general: Sample material is recorded as cDNA or gDNA derived from T cells, B-cell-depleted T cells, or PBMCs.

In the original analysis: Reference gene primer amplification in the assay estimated nucleated cell counts. Repertoires were generated with immunoSEQ multiplex PCR, while TCRdb's copy carries only in-frame clones and drops some. V and J calls plus clone size are reproduced from that table; the DNA served to infer D and trimming. The repertoire holds roughly 87,000 clones, with about 83% as singletons. This CDR3 spans 14 amino acids. CDR1 is LNHNV, CDR2 YYDKDF, per germline (reference sequence). Trimming took 0 bases from V and 3 from J, leaving 8 bases between them. The receptor was isolated from a human donor in a cohort sampled during active COVID-19. The genes are TRBV15 and TRBJ1-2; D is unresolved. What was sequenced was peripheral blood. The CDR3 protein is CATSREREDYGYTF. The CDR3 nucleotides read TGTGCCACCAGCAGAGAGAGGGAGGACTATGGCTACACCTTC.